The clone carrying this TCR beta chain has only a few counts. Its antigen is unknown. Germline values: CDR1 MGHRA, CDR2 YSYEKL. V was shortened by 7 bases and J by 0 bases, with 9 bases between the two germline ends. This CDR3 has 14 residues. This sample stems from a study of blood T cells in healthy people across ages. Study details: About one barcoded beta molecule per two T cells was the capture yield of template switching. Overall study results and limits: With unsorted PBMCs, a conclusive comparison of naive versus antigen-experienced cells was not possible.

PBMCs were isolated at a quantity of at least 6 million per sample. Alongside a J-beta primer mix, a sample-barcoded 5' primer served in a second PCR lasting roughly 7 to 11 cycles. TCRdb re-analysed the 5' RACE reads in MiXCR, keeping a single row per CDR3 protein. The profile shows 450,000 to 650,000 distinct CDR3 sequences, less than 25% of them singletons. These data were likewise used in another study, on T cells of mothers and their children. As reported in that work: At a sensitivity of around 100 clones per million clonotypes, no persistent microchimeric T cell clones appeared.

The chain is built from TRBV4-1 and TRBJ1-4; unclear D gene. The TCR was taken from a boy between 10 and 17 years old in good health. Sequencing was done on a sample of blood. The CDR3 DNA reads TGCGCCAGCAACACGGGGACAACTAATGAAAAACTGTTTTTT. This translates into CASNTGTTNEKLFF.